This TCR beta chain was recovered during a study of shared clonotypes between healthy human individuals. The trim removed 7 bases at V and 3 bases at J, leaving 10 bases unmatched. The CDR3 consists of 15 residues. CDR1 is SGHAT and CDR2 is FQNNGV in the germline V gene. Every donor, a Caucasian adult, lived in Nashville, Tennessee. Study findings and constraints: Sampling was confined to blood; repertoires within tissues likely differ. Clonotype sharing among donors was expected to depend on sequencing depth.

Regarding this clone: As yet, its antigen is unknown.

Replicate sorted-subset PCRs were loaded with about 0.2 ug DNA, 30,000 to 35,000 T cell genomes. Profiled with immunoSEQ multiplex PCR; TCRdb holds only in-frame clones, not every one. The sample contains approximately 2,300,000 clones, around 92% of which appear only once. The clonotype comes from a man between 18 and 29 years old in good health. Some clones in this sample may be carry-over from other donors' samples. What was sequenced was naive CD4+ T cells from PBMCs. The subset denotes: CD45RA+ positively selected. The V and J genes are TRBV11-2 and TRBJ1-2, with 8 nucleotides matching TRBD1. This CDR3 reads CASTFGQGSHYGYTF. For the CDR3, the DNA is TGTGCCAGCACCTTTGGACAGGGATCCCACTATGGCTACACCTTC.